The 2 T cell receptor beta chains listed next were all sequenced from one sample in a study of beta chain features in type 1 diabetes. Study outcomes and limitations: Type 1 diabetes patients had moderately but significantly shorter TCRB CDR3s in all four CD4+ subsets.

Expressed TCRB transcripts were sequenced because the isolated RNA had all been reverse transcribed beforehand. TCRdb keeps only in-frame clones here, not all; method: immunoSEQ multiplex PCR. The table includes hundreds of thousands of clones, around an eighth detected once. These receptors' targets are unknown. The material sequenced was naive CD4+ T cells from blood. Source of these receptors: a young man with type 1 diabetes.

The J gene is TRBJ2-1, the V gene TRBV2; D remains unclear. From germline, CDR1 is SNHLY and CDR2 FYNNEI. The V gene lost 7 bases and the J gene lost 6 bases, with 25 bases spanning the gap. This CDR3 contains 17 residues. DNA for the CDR3: TGTGCCAGCACCACTCCCCTATACGGAGATTTGGGCAATGAGCAGTTCTTC. It encodes CASTTPLYGDLGNEQFF.

This chain links TRBV5-6 with TRBJ2-3; 9 nucleotides match TRBD1. The germline CDR1 and CDR2 sequences are SGHDT and YYEEEE. The V gene end was trimmed by 2 bases and the J gene end by 4 bases; junction bases not matched to a gene: 8. The CDR3 is made up of 16 amino acids. Written as DNA, the CDR3 is TGTGCCAGCAGCTTAACACCGGGACAGGGAGCAGATACGCAGTATTTT. Residues: CASSLTPGQGADTQYF.